One sample yielded the 13 T cell receptor beta chains listed below, sequenced in a study of memory B cells and T cells in multiple sclerosis. Separate sequencing covered autoproliferating (CFSE-dim) and non-proliferating (CFSE-high) T cells from stimulus-free culture. Cultures began with 5x10^7 CFSE-labeled PBMCs, unstimulated for 6 to 7 days, with replicate wells pooled. TCRdb's copy holds only in-frame clones and misses some; the assay was immunoSEQ multiplex PCR. Of 25,000 to 35,000 clones in the sample, about 82% were seen once. Their antigens are not known. Sequenced: PBMCs from blood kept in culture. The receptor set was obtained from a human donor with multiple sclerosis.

The gene calls are TRBV19 and TRBJ1-5, with 10 bases fitting TRBD1. The CDR3 runs 15 residues. V was pared by 3 bases and J by 2 bases, with 1 base of the junction left unmatched. CDR1 is LNHDA, CDR2 SQIVND, per germline (reference sequence). CDR3 coding DNA: TGTGCCAGTAGTATCGGGACAGGGGGCAATCAGCCCCAGCATTTT. This gives the protein CASSIGTGGNQPQHF.

J is TRBJ1-2 and V is TRBV5-4; 7 bases are a match to TRBD1. The CDR3 spans 17 residues. CDR1 SGHNT and CDR2 YYREEE come from the germline V gene (reference sequence). The J segment lost 4 bases and the V segment lost 4 bases, leaving 16 bases of the junction unmatched. The CDR3 is CASSNARQGGKVYGYTF. The CDR3 coding sequence is TGTGCCAGCAGCAACGCTCGACAGGGAGGGAAAGTCTATGGCTACACCTTC. Using reference TRBV5-4 and TRBJ1-2 for the parts outside the CDR3, the full variable domain is ETGVTQSPTHLIKTRGQQVTLRCSSQSGHNTVSWYQQALGQGPQFIFQYYREEENGRGNFPPRFSGLQFPNYSSELNVNALELDDSALYLCASSNARQGGKVYGYTFGSGTRLTVV.

This chain connects TRBV27 to TRBJ1-6; 7 bases are a match to TRBD1. The CDR3 is made up of 14 amino acids. Germline loops: CDR1 MNHEY, CDR2 SMNVEV (reference sequence). V lost 6 bases and J lost 10; bases outside the gene matches: 9. The CDR3 DNA reads as TGTGCCAGCAGCCCGACAGGGATCGGCTCACCCCTCCACTTT. Its protein is CASSPTGIGSPLHF.

Worth noting for this clone: Other DNA variants within this sample encode the same CDR3. The chain couples TRBV9 to TRBJ1-5; no clear D gene. The CDR3 length is 15 residues. Germline lookup yields CDR1 SGDLS and CDR2 YYNGEE. V was cut by 3 bases and J by 0 bases, with 10 bases left in between. The CDR3, as DNA: TGTGCCAGCAGCGCAGGTGGAGGTAGCAATCAGCCCCAGCATTTT. This encodes CASSAGGGSNQPQHF.

The chain couples TRBV15 to TRBJ2-1, with D possibly being TRBD2 (5 bases). Between the trimmed V and J ends, which lost 3 bases and 8 bases, there was a span of 14 bases. Germline V gives CDR1 LNHNV, CDR2 YYDKDF (reference sequence). The length of the CDR3 is 14 residues. DNA of the CDR3: TGTGCCACCAGCAGGACGGGAAATAGCGATGAGCAGTTCTTC. It yields the protein CATSRTGNSDEQFF.

The chain carries TRBV6-6 and TRBJ2-2; 10 bases map to TRBD2. V was pared by 7 bases and J by 4 bases, with 6 bases of the junction left unmatched. Germline values: CDR1 MNHNY, CDR2 SVGAGI (reference sequence). The length of the CDR3 is 15 residues. The CDR3 region has the DNA TGTGCCAGCATTGAGCGGGGGGGATTCACCGGGGAGCTGTTTTTT. Translated, it gives CASIERGGFTGELFF.

A few counts support this clone. The chain uses TRBV7-9 and TRBJ1-2; no firm D call. CDR1 is SEHNR and CDR2 is FQNEAQ in the germline V gene (reference sequence). V was cut by 3 bases and J by 2 bases, with 10 bases left in between. This CDR3 has 14 amino acids. The CDR3 here is CASSFTDGNYGYTF. The CDR3 DNA sequence: TGTGCCAGCAGCTTTACGGACGGCAACTATGGCTACACCTTC.

This clone was counted a few times. J is TRBJ1-4 and V is TRBV28, with 7 bases fitting TRBD1. The CDR3 contains 15 residues. Trimming removed 8 bases from V and 4 bases from J; junction bases left unmatched: 10. CDR1 and CDR2 (germline): MDHEN, SYDVKM. For the CDR3, the DNA is TGTGCCAGCCTCCAAAGGACAGGAGTTAATGAAAAACTGTTTTTT. Encoded protein: CASLQRTGVNEKLFF.

The rearrangement uses TRBV7-9 and TRBJ2-2, with TRBD2 matching 10 bases. Trimming took 6 bases from V and 4 from J; bases not matched to a gene: 5. Germline V gene sequence: CDR1 SEHNR, CDR2 FQNEAQ (reference sequence). The CDR3 totals 15 residues. The CDR3 DNA reads TGTGCCAGCAGTTCTAGCGGGAGAGCCACCGGGGAGCTGTTTTTT. Translating it yields CASSSSGRATGELFF.

The gene calls are TRBV4-1 and TRBJ2-2, with TRBD2 identical over 8 bases. Germline CDR1 is MGHRA and CDR2 is YSYEKL. The V and J ends lost 3 bases and 0 bases, in that order; junction bases with no gene match: 9. There are 18 residues in the CDR3. CDR3 nucleotides: TGCGCCAGCAGCCATCCCCCCGGGGGACTAGCGAACACCGGGGAGCTGTTTTTT. Its protein is CASSHPPGGLANTGELFF.

The rearrangement links TRBV6-6 to TRBJ1-2; possibly TRBD1 for D (6 bases). V lost 2 bases to trimming and J lost 7 bases, with 11 bases between them. The germline V gene encodes CDR1 MNHNY and CDR2 SVGAGI (reference sequence). The CDR3 covers 13 residues. The CDR3 region is CASSYRGRRGYTF. The CDR3 DNA is TGTGCCAGCAGTTACCGGGGGCGGCGTGGCTACACCTTC.

This chain joins TRBV5-1 and TRBJ2-1, with 7 bases identical to TRBD1. The V gene end was trimmed by 4 bases and the J gene end by 0 bases; junction bases not matched to a gene: 7. CDR3 length equals 16 residues. Germline V CDR1 and CDR2: SGHRS, YFSETQ. The CDR3 protein is CASSRLGGLSYNEQFF. The CDR3 bases are TGCGCCAGCAGCCGCCTAGGGGGCCTCTCCTACAATGAGCAGTTCTTC.

V usage is TRBV11-2 and J usage is TRBJ2-2; D is uncertain. The germline CDR1 and CDR2 sequences are SGHAT and FQNNGV. Trimming removed 8 bases from V and 4 bases from J, with 8 bases in between. The CDR3 runs 12 residues. The CDR3 DNA is TGTGCCAGCCAAAAGGGCACCGGGGAGCTGTTTTTT. Its protein product is CASQKGTGELFF.